This T cell receptor beta chain came from a study of blood T cell repertoires in COVID-19. Study as a whole: From T cells, B-cell-depleted T cells, or PBMCs came the material, which was cDNA or gDNA.

V was clipped by 7 bases and J by 1 base, with 8 bases between them. The CDR3 length is 13 residues. This table comes from immunoSEQ multiplex PCR, and its TCRdb copy is limited to in-frame clones, with some not included. Here the sample spans about 260,000 clones, around 84% being singletons. The chain uses TRBV12-3 or TRBV12-4 and TRBJ1-3; no reliable D call. The sample taken for sequencing was peripheral blood. This receptor was obtained from a man in his sixties with acute or convalescent COVID-19. This chain's CDR3 is CASIPRSGNTIYF. The CDR3 region has the DNA TGTGCCAGCATCCCGAGGTCTGGAAACACCATATATTTT.